This TCR beta chain stems from a study of T cell changes during pregnancy in multiple sclerosis. The table came from immunoSEQ multiplex PCR; TCRdb's copy has only in-frame clones and leaves some out. The table has 19,000 or so clones, approximately 88% seen once. The sequences come from CD8+ T cells from peripheral blood mononuclear cells, collected after pregnancy. The sequence was obtained from a female donor in good health, enrolled as a control in a pregnancy study.

The CDR3 bases are TGTGCCAGCAGTTACTCGAGACAGCCGGCTTACGAGCAGTACTTC. Amino acids: CASSYSRQPAYEQYF. The chain employs TRBV6-5 and TRBJ2-7; a weak D match, TRBD1 (5 bases). Per the germline V gene, CDR1 is MNHEY and CDR2 is SVGAGI. The V end was cut by 0 bases, the J end by 4 bases, with 13 bases between. CDR3 size: 15 residues.